A single sample gave rise to the 12 T cell receptor beta chains below, sequenced in a study of T-cell reconstitution after alpha-beta-depleted transplantation in children. During its preparation, the TCRbeta library received unique molecular identifiers. TCRdb called the PCR reads again in MiXCR, with one record for every CDR3 protein. The sample contains about 400,000 distinct CDR3 sequences, over 20% of which appear only once. This specimen consisted of PBMCs from the stem cell graft donor, obtained from the stem cell graft. These receptors originate from a human donor who donated a stem cell graft to a child with acute myeloid leukemia.

The rearrangement uses TRBV11-1 and TRBJ2-1; D is ambiguous. V lost 3 bases to trimming and J lost 9 bases, with 9 bases between them. Germline V gives CDR1 SGHAT, CDR2 FQDESV (reference sequence). The CDR3 has 12 residues. CDR3 amino acids: CASSLGSTEQFF. DNA for the CDR3: TGTGCCAGCAGCTTGGGTAGCACTGAGCAGTTCTTC.

This clonotype has at least ten counts. This chain joins TRBV29-1 and TRBJ2-5; 8 bases fit TRBD1. The CDR3 loop spans 14 amino acids. In germline, CDR1 is SQVTM, CDR2 ANQGSEA. Trimming cost V 0 bases and J 4 bases; bases outside gene matches: 4. The CDR3 spells CSVEDRTGRETQYF. CDR3 sequence (DNA): TGCAGCGTTGAAGATAGGACAGGGAGAGAGACCCAGTACTTC.

V is TRBV20-1 and J is TRBJ2-1; 9 positions agree with TRBD2. CDR1 and CDR2 from the germline V gene are DFQATT and SNEGSKA (reference sequence). The CDR3 is 14 residues long. Losses at the gene ends were 1 base for V and 13 bases for J; bases not matched to a gene: 11. The CDR3 sequence is CSARGTGTSSFQFF. The CDR3 bases are TGCAGTGCTAGAGGAACCGGGACTAGCTCCTTTCAGTTCTTC.

This clonotype has only a few counts. This sequence joins TRBV4-2 and TRBJ1-2, with TRBD1 identical over 7 bases. V lost 4 bases, J lost 6 bases, and 8 bases stayed unmatched. Germline values: CDR1 LGHNA, CDR2 YNFKEQ. This CDR3 is built from 14 residues. The CDR3 DNA is TGTGCCAGCAGCCGAAGACAGGGATTGGATGGCTACACCTTC. This sequence encodes CASSRRQGLDGYTF.

Ten or more counts support this clonotype. The gene calls are TRBV29-1 and TRBJ1-2; 7 bases line up with TRBD1. Looked up from germline, CDR1 is SQVTM and CDR2 is ANQGSEA. V lost 0 bases and J lost 1; bases outside the gene matches: 2. There are 14 residues in the CDR3. The CDR3 region has the DNA TGCAGCGTTGAAGATCGACAGGGTAACTATGGCTACACCTTC. It is translated as CSVEDRQGNYGYTF.

This clonotype has a count of ten or more. The chain carries TRBV7-2 and TRBJ2-1; 8 positions agree with TRBD2. Germline V gene lookup returns CDR1 SGHTA and CDR2 FQGNSA. After removal of 5 bases from V and 6 bases from J, the junction contained 9 bases not matched to a gene. The CDR3 length is 15 residues. CDR3 amino acids: CASSLTSVYSNEQFF. The CDR3 DNA is TGTGCCAGCAGCCTGACTAGCGTGTATTCCAATGAGCAGTTCTTC.

This clonotype was picked up many times. The V call is TRBV20-1, the J call TRBJ2-7; the D is unclear. The V gene lost 3 bases and the J gene lost 2 bases, with 8 bases spanning the gap. The CDR3 spans 12 residues. Germline CDR1 and CDR2: DFQATT and SNEGSKA (reference sequence). CDR3 nucleotides: TGCAGTGCTAGGAGGCTTCCCTACGAGCAGTACTTC. Protein: CSARRLPYEQYF.

The V gene is TRBV4-1, the J gene TRBJ2-7; TRBD1 agrees at 7 bases. Germline CDR1 and CDR2: MGHRA and YSYEKL. This CDR3 is 14 amino acids long. The V segment lost 4 bases and the J segment 6 bases; nucleotides outside the gene matches: 9. Here the CDR3 reads CASSPIPDRREQYF. The CDR3 DNA reads TGCGCCAGCAGCCCTATCCCGGACAGGCGCGAGCAGTACTTC.

This chain uses TRBV20-1 with TRBJ2-3; 10 nucleotides line up with TRBD2. The CDR3 extends over 15 amino acids. Germline CDR1 is DFQATT and CDR2 is SNEGSKA (reference sequence). V lost 4 bases to trimming and J lost 2 bases; unmatched junction nucleotides: 6. CDR3 in DNA: TGCAGTGCTACCGTGAGCGGGAGGGACACAGATACGCAGTATTTT. Translated: CSATVSGRDTDTQYF.

The gene calls are TRBV6-1 and TRBJ2-6; D uncertain. The ends were cut back, 6 bases at V and 0 bases at J, with 6 bases in the middle. The V gene's germline CDR1 is MNHNS and CDR2 SASEGT. The CDR3 length is 14 residues. CDR3 sequence reads: CASRRSSGANVLTF. As DNA, the CDR3 is TGTGCCAGCAGAAGAAGCTCTGGGGCCAACGTCCTGACTTTC.

This clonotype came up a few times. The chain is built from TRBV29-1 and TRBJ2-1, with unresolved D. The germline V gene encodes CDR1 SQVTM and CDR2 ANQGSEA. V was clipped by 6 bases and J by 3 bases, with 12 bases between them. The CDR3 covers 13 residues. DNA of the CDR3: TGCAGCGTCCCTCTCCCAGGCTACAATGAGCAGTTCTTC. It specifies CSVPLPGYNEQFF.

The DNA for the CDR3 is TGCGCCAGCGGGTTGGTGGAACAGGCCGAGCAGTACTTC. Amino acid sequence: CASGLVEQAEQYF. The chain has TRBV5-1 and TRBJ2-7; D is possibly TRBD1 (5 bases). The ends were cut back, 7 bases at V and 6 bases at J, with 17 bases in the middle. Germline CDR1 SGHRS, CDR2 YFSETQ. This CDR3 has 13 amino acids.